The entry that follows covers one T cell receptor beta chain sequence. This clone is a singleton in its sample. Its recognized antigen is unknown. At one boundary the junction diverges from the germline segment, which might be a read error. This sample was included in a study of multiple sclerosis patients with progressive multifocal leukoencephalopathy (dated by TCRdb to 2018 to 2020). In the study overall: The study examined peripheral T and B cells of MS patients who developed PML (4 under natalizumab, 1 after alemtuzumab) and treated patients who did not. Longitudinal follow-up was performed in two natalizumab-treated patients who later developed PML, from before therapy through 6 and 12 months to PML onset. The study was designed to detect JC virus-specific or public T-cell expansions arising at the time of PML onset. Points the paper makes about the study in general: Lower normalized Shannon entropy suggested less diverse TRB repertoires in most PML patients, whereas the natalizumab-treated controls showed values near 1. When PML developed, neither common TRBV or TRBJ gene usage nor preferential TRBV-TRBJ pairings were detected. Given the small, descriptive cohort, it remained unclear whether the study findings reflect JC virus infection or general immunocompromise. The analysis covered only peripheral blood, although cerebrospinal fluid or brain lymphocytes might be more informative for natalizumab-associated PML. Only PML patients had TRB clones above 0.5% frequency, but the clones expanded at PML onset were already present before and during natalizumab therapy.

TRB CDR3 regions were amplified from genomic DNA with the immunoSEQ two-step multiplex PCR at survey-level depth. To estimate template counts and remove amplification bias, each PCR was spiked with synthetic inline TR CDR3 controls covering all V-J pairings. Reads were processed so that amplification and sequencing bias were reduced, and quantification was performed against synthetic TR CDR3 analogs. Per the source publication's procedure: Raw data were processed in ImmunoSEQ Analyzer, with out-of-frame sequences and CDR3s containing stop codons removed, and gene names were assigned according to IMGT nomenclature. Repertoire diversity was summarized as normalized Shannon entropy, defined as 1 minus Pielou's evenness. Two TRB sequences were counted as identical only if the two sequences had the same V gene, J gene and CDR3. Public PML clonotypes were defined as CDR3s shared by two or more PML-onset samples but absent from earlier samples, from controls, and from public databases. Position-by-position CDR3 amino acid composition was analyzed in Skylign with the observed count method. TCRdb stores this immuneACCESS table with in-frame sequences only. Part of the clones is absent; in the studies checked, under half of the shortfall reflects unresolved V genes, and no reason is known for the rest. That table is the source of V, J and clone size, and D and trimming were worked out from the DNA. Recorded for this sample are about 25,000 clones; around 90% of them occurred a single time. Jointly, the top ten make up 2% to 2.5% of the sample.

The time point label for this specimen denotes: roughly 12 months of natalizumab therapy. The meaning of the sample's treatment or condition label: on natalizumab therapy at sampling. Five or six natalizumab-treated MS patients who did not develop PML were used as controls and were sampled longitudinally. All listed patients had previously received interferon beta, and all PML patients were female. Blood samples for T1 were taken at 6 months of natalizumab therapy, and blood samples for T2 were taken at 12 months of natalizumab therapy. Isolation of peripheral blood mononuclear cells was performed by Ficoll-Hypaque density gradient centrifugation. Looking up the germline V gene yields CDR1 SGHVS and CDR2 FQNEAQ. From cysteine to phenylalanine, the CDR3 is 13 amino acids long. CDR3 DNA is the only sequence kept; it has 39 bases, read in frame from the first base.

The rearranged segments are TRBV7-8 and TRBJ2-5, with the D gene too uncertain to name. The sample was PBMCs, taken from a patient treated with natalizumab. The TCR was taken from a man aged 25-40 years with multiple sclerosis. DNA sequence: TGTGCCAGCAGCTTCCCGGACCACGCTAGGGCAAACTTC. Its translation is CASSFPDHARANF.